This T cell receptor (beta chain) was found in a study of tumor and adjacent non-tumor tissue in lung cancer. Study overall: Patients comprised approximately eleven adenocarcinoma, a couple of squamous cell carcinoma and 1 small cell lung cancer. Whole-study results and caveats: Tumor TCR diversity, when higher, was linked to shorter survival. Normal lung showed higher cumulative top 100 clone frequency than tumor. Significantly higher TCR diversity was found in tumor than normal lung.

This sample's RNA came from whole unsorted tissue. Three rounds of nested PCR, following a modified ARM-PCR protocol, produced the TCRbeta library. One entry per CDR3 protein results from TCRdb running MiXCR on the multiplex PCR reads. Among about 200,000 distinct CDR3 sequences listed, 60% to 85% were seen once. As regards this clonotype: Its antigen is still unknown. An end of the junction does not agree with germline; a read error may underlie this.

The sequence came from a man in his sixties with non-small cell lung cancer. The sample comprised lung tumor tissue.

CDR3: CTSSVEREQFF. The CDR3, as DNA: TGTACCAGCAGCGTTGAGAGGGAGCAGTTCTTC. The genes are TRBV11-2 and TRBJ2-1; D call uncertain. Germline lookup yields CDR1 SGHAT and CDR2 FQNNGV. The CDR3 totals 11 residues.